The 20 T cell receptor beta chains below all came from one sample that was sequenced in a study of T cell repertoires in aging, cancer and after chemotherapy. Multiplex touch-down PCR with TRB-A/B primers amplified rearranged V-D-J TRB sequences. Each CDR3 protein gets one entry after TCRdb re-called the multiplex PCR reads with MiXCR. The repertoire holds about 13,000 distinct CDR3 sequences, about 26% seen once, with over 45% in the top ten. Amplification of TCR beta used genomic DNA extracted from peripheral blood. The material sequenced was blood. These receptors were collected from a human donor in good health.

This clonotype was found a few times. The gene calls are TRBV7-3 and TRBJ1-1; D remains ambiguous. Germline assignment: CDR1 SGHTA and CDR2 FQGTGA. The CDR3 is 13 residues long. Trimming cost V 2 bases and J 7 bases, with 11 bases left between them. The CDR3 sequence: CASSLLPSGEAFF. The CDR3 nucleotides are TGTGCCAGCAGCTTACTCCCTTCGGGTGAAGCTTTCTTT.

Points on this clonotype: This clone may be a read error of a much larger clone one base away. The CDR3 nucleotides are TGTGCCAGCAGCTTAGATGGCGAATCATACGGGCAGTACTTC. It specifies CASSLDGESYGQYF. The chain has TRBV7-6 and TRBJ2-7; D remains ambiguous. Germline V gene data show CDR1 as SGHVS and CDR2 as FNYEAQ. The CDR3 totals 14 residues.

This clonotype was found a few times. The chain is built from TRBV5-6 and TRBJ1-5, with a tentative D call TRBD1 (5 bases). The V and J ends lost 4 bases and 1 base respectively, with 12 bases between them. This CDR3 has 15 amino acids. Germline lookup yields CDR1 SGHDT and CDR2 YYEEEE. CDR3 sequence (DNA): TGTGCCAGCAGCGTACCCAGGGAAAGCAATCAGCCCCAGCATTTT. It specifies CASSVPRESNQPQHF.

The rearrangement links TRBV6-5 to TRBJ1-2; D is possibly TRBD1 (5 bases). Germline CDR1 is MNHEY and CDR2 is SVGAGI. The CDR3 has 13 residues. The V gene lost 5 bases and the J gene lost 4 bases, with 11 bases spanning the gap. The CDR3 DNA reads TGTGCCAGCAGTCCCAGCGGGGGCTATGGCTACACCTTC. Amino acids: CASSPSGGYGYTF.

V gene TRBV4-3 combines with J gene TRBJ2-3; 11 bases match TRBD1. Germline-derived CDR1 and CDR2 are LGHNA and YSLEER. The CDR3 spans 13 residues. Trimming removed 3 bases from V and 10 bases from J; junction bases left unmatched: 3. CDR3 sequence reads: CASSQGQGEAQYF. The CDR3 nucleotides read TGCGCCAGCAGCCAGGGACAGGGGGAGGCGCAGTATTTT.

This clonotype was seen more than once but under ten times. V and J are TRBV28 and TRBJ2-7; 7 bases line up with TRBD1. Losses at the gene ends were 5 bases for V and 1 base for J; bases not matched to a gene: 11. Germline values: CDR1 MDHEN, CDR2 SYDVKM. This CDR3 spans 16 amino acids. CDR3 sequence: CASSHRRTGESYEQYF. CDR3 in DNA: TGTGCCAGCAGTCACCGACGGACAGGTGAATCCTACGAGCAGTACTTC. Using reference TRBV28 and TRBJ2-7 for the parts outside the CDR3, the full variable domain is DVKVTQSSRYLVKRTGEKVFLECVQDMDHENMFWYRQDPGLGLRLIYFSYDVKMKEKGDIPEGYSVSREKKERFSLILESASTNQTSMYLCASSHRRTGESYEQYFGPGTRLTVT.

A few counts support this clonotype. This chain connects TRBV4-2 to TRBJ1-5, with a weak D call TRBD1 (5 bases). CDR1 is LGHNA, CDR2 YNFKEQ, per germline. The length of the CDR3 is 15 residues. V lost 1 base to trimming and J lost 2 bases, with 9 bases between them. The CDR3 DNA sequence: TGTGCCAGCAGCCAAGTACAGGCCCGCAATCAGCCCCAGCATTTT. Translated, it gives CASSQVQARNQPQHF.

Here the CDR3 reads CASSKVSGLTDTQYF. CDR3 bases: TGTGCCAGCAGCAAAGTATCGGGGCTCACAGATACGCAGTATTTT. The V gene is TRBV21-1, the J gene TRBJ2-3. TRBV21-1 is assigned pseudogene status. This CDR3 spans 15 amino acids.

The chain carries TRBV19 and TRBJ1-1, with D unresolved. This CDR3 spans 13 amino acids. Trimming left V 11 bases short and J 1 base short, with 14 bases between. From germline, CDR1 is LNHDA and CDR2 SQIVND (reference sequence). CDR3 coding DNA: TGTGCCTCTAGGGCGGGAGCGAACACTGAAGCTTTCTTT. Translation gives CASRAGANTEAFF.

The chain uses TRBV6-5 and TRBJ2-1; D is possibly TRBD2 (6 bases). The CDR3 spans 16 residues. Germline V gives CDR1 MNHEY, CDR2 SVGAGI. The V end lost 2 bases, the J end lost 4 bases, and 15 bases lay between the germline ends. CDR3 loop: CASSYRTEAGYNEQFF. CDR3 sequence (DNA): TGTGCCAGCAGTTACCGGACGGAGGCGGGGTACAATGAGCAGTTCTTC.

In this sample, this clonotype turned up a few times. J is TRBJ1-2 and V is TRBV28, with a weak D call TRBD1 (5 bases). V was pared by 5 bases and J by 4 bases, with 14 bases between. The CDR3 is 14 amino acids. Germline CDR1 reads MDHEN; CDR2 reads SYDVKM. CDR3 sequence: CASSLSQGSYGYTF. The DNA for the CDR3 is TGTGCCAGCAGTCTCTCCCAGGGAAGCTATGGCTACACCTTC.

The chain has TRBV10-1 and TRBJ2-7; unclear D gene. Germline CDR1 WNHNN, CDR2 SYGVQD (reference sequence). Trimming removed 1 base from V and 2 bases from J, with 6 bases in between. This CDR3 has 13 residues. CDR3 coding DNA: TGCGCCAGCAGTGAGTTTGGAGCCTACGAGCAGTACTTC. Amino acids: CASSEFGAYEQYF.

The rearrangement joins TRBV4-3 to TRBJ1-3, with D uncertain. Germline V gene sequence: CDR1 LGHNA, CDR2 YSLEER. Deletions cut 0 bases from V and 4 bases from J, with 10 bases between. The CDR3 runs to 15 residues. The CDR3 is CASSQDPGAGNTIYF. The CDR3 nucleotides are TGCGCCAGCAGCCAAGATCCTGGAGCAGGAAACACCATATATTTT.

J is TRBJ1-2 and V is TRBV5-1; TRBD1 agrees at 7 bases. CDR1 SGHRS and CDR2 YFSETQ come from the germline V gene. CDR3 size: 14 residues. The J segment lost 2 bases and the V segment lost 4 bases, leaving 5 bases of the junction unmatched. The CDR3 reads CASSAGQTNYGYTF. The DNA of the CDR3 is TGCGCCAGCAGCGCGGGACAGACGAACTATGGCTACACCTTC.

This clonotype was observed a few times. This chain links TRBV5-6 with TRBJ1-2; possibly TRBD1 for D (5 bases). The CDR3 sequence is 12 residues long. Germline V gene sequence: CDR1 SGHDT, CDR2 YYEEEE. The germline V and J ends were trimmed by 1 base and 8 bases, with 9 bases remaining between them. CDR3 protein: CASSLRQGGYTF. CDR3 bases: TGTGCCAGCAGCTTGCGCCAGGGAGGCTACACCTTC.

This clonotype was recorded many times. The rearrangement links TRBV6-5 to TRBJ1-3; TRBD1 is a possible D gene (5 bases). CDR3 length equals 14 residues. Germline lookup yields CDR1 MNHEY and CDR2 SVGAGI. V was shortened by 5 bases and J by 4 bases, with 12 bases between the two germline ends. The CDR3 nucleotides read TGTGCCAGCAGTCCAGGGATCGGGGGAAACACCATATATTTT. Translated, it gives CASSPGIGGNTIYF.

The V gene is TRBV19, the J gene TRBJ2-1; D is perhaps TRBD1 (5 bases). The CDR3 runs 16 residues. Germline V gives CDR1 LNHDA, CDR2 SQIVND (reference sequence). Trimming removed 9 bases at V and 6 bases at J, with 24 bases between. This CDR3 reads CASSAWWGMRGNEQFF. CDR3 sequence (DNA): TGTGCCAGCAGTGCGTGGTGGGGCATGAGAGGCAATGAGCAGTTCTTC.

V and J are TRBV5-6 and TRBJ2-3; D ambiguous. In germline, CDR1 is SGHDT, CDR2 YYEEEE. The CDR3 loop spans 14 amino acids. The ends were cut back, 4 bases at V and 0 bases at J, with 9 bases in the middle. The CDR3 DNA is TGTGCCAGCAGCAAAAGGTATAGCACAGATACGCAGTATTTT. It specifies CASSKRYSTDTQYF.

This clonotype showed up many times. The chain has TRBV12-3 or TRBV12-4 and TRBJ1-3; D is unresolved. The CDR3 runs to 11 residues. Trimming took off 3 bases at V and 5 bases at J, with 2 bases between the two ends. CDR3 bases: TGTGCCAGCAGTTTTAGAAACACCATATATTTT. This translates into CASSFRNTIYF.

This clonotype has more than one count but fewer than ten. This chain links TRBV29-1 with TRBJ2-1; 10 positions agree with TRBD2. CDR3 length: 16 residues. Germline V gives CDR1 SQVTM, CDR2 ANQGSEA. Trimming took 0 bases from V and 0 from J; bases not matched to a gene: 2. In DNA, the CDR3 is TGCAGCGTTGAAGAATTAGCGGGGGGCTCCTACAATGAGCAGTTCTTC. Translated: CSVEELAGGSYNEQFF.